This T cell receptor (beta chain) was documented in a study of cytomegalovirus exposure and HLA in healthy donors. 13 Jbeta primers and 60 Vbeta primers were used for the PCR. Data came from immunoSEQ multiplex PCR; TCRdb stores just in-frame clones and leaves some out. The sample carries around 150,000 clones, 65% to 90% recorded once. The germline V and J ends were trimmed by 3 bases and 11 bases, with 13 bases remaining between them. This CDR3 spans 12 amino acids. Looked up from germline, CDR1 is LNHDA and CDR2 is SQIVND (reference sequence). This chain connects TRBV19 to TRBJ1-1, with a tentative D call TRBD1 (5 bases). The receptor's source is a man aged 50 to 60 in good health and CMV-seropositive. Sequencing was done on a sample of PBMCs. CDR3 sequence reads: CASSILQNRAFF. In nucleotides, the CDR3 is TGTGCCAGTAGTATTCTACAGAACAGGGCTTTCTTT.